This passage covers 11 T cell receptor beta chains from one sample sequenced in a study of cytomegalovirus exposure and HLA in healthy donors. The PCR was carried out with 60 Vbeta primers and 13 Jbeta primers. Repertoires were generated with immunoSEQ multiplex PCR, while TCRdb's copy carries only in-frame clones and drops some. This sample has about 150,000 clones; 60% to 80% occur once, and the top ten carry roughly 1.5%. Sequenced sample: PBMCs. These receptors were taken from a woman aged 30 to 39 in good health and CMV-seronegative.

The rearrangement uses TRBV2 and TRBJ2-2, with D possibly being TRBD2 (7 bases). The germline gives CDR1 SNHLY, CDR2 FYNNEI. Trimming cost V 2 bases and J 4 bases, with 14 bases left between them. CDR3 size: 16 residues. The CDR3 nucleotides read TGTGCCAGCAGTGAATACGGGGGGCTGGCCACCGGGGAGCTGTTTTTT. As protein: CASSEYGGLATGELFF. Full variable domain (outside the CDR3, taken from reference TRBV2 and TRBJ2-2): EPEVTQTPSHQVTQMGQEVILRCVPISNHLYFYWYRQILGQKVEFLVSFYNNEISEKSEIFDDQFSVERPDGSNFTLKIRSTKLEDSAMYFCASSEYGGLATGELFFGEGSRLTVL.

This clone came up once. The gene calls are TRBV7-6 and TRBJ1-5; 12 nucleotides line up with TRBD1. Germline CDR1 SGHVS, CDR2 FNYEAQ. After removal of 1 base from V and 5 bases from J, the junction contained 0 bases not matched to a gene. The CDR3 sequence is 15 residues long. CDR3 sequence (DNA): TGTGCCAGCAGCTTAGGGGACAGGGGGCATCAGCCCCAGCATTTT. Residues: CASSLGDRGHQPQHF.

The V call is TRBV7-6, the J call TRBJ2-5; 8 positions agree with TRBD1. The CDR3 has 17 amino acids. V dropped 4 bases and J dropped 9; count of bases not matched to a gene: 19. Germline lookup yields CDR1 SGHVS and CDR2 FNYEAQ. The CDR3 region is CASSSYSGTGGEGAQYF. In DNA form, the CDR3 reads TGTGCCAGCAGCTCCTACTCCGGGACAGGCGGCGAGGGGGCCCAGTACTTC.

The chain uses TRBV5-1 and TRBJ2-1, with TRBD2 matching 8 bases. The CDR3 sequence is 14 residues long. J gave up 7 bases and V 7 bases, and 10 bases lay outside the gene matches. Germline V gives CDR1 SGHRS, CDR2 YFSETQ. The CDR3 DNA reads TGCGCCAGCCGCCGGCGCGGGGGGAATAATGAGCAGTTCTTC. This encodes CASRRRGGNNEQFF. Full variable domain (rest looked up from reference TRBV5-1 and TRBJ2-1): KAGVTQTPRYLIKTRGQQVTLSCSPISGHRSVSWYQQTPGQGLQFLFEYFSETQRNKGNFPGRFSGRQFSNSRSEMNVSTLELGDSALYLCASRRRGGNNEQFFGPGTRLTVL.

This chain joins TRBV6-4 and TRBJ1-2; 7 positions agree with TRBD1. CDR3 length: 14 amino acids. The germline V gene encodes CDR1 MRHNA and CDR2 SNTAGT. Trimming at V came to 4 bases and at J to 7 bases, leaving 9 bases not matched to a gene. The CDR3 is CASSAGGSAGGYTF. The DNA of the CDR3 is TGTGCCAGCAGTGCAGGGGGTTCGGCAGGTGGCTACACCTTC.

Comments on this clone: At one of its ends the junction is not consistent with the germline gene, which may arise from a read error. CDR3 DNA: TGTGCTAGCAGCTTAGGGCGCGGGGGCCCCAACAATGAGCAGTTCTTC. It translates to CASSLGRGGPNNEQFF. The chain links TRBV7-7 to TRBJ2-1, with D possibly matching TRBD2 (7 bases). This CDR3 has 16 amino acids. Germline V gene lookup returns CDR1 SSHAT and CDR2 FNYEAQ (reference sequence).

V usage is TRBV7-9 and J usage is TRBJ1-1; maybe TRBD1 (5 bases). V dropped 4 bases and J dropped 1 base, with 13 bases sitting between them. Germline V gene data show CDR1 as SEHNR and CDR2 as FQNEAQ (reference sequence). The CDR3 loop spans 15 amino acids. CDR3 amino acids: CASSSPGGANTEAFF. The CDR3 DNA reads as TGTGCCAGCAGCTCCCCGGGAGGGGCGAACACTGAAGCTTTCTTT.

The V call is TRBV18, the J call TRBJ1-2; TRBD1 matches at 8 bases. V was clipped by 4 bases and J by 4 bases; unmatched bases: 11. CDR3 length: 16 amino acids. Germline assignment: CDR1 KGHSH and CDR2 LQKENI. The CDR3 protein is CASSQSGQGTSYGYTF. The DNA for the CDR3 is TGTGCCAGCTCACAAAGTGGACAGGGAACTTCCTATGGCTACACCTTC.

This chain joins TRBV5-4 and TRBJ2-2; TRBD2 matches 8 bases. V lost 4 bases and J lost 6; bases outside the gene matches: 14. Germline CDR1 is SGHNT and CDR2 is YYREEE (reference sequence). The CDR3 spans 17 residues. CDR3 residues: CASSILPGLGSPGELFF. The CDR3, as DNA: TGTGCCAGCAGCATTCTCCCGGGACTAGGGAGCCCCGGGGAGCTGTTTTTT.

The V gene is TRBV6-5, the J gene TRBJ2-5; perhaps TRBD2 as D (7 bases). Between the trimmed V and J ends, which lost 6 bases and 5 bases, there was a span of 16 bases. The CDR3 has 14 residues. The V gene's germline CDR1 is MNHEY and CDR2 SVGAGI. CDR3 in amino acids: CASRADGGRETQYF. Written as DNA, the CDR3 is TGTGCCAGCAGGGCAGACGGGGGGCGTGAGACCCAGTACTTC.

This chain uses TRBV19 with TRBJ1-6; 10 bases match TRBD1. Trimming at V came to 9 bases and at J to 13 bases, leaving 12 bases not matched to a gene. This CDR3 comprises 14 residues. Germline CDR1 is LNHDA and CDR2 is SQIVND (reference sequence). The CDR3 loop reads CASRPRQGAIPLHF. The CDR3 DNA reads TGTGCCAGCCGCCCGAGACAGGGGGCAATCCCCCTCCACTTT.